These 24 T cell receptor beta chains share one sample of origin, sequenced in a study of OX40 agonist ivuxolimab in advanced cancers. This table comes from immunoSEQ multiplex PCR, and its TCRdb copy is limited to in-frame clones, with some not included. The data show more than 45,000 clones, over 60% seen once. Sequenced material: CD4+ or CD8+ T cells sorted from blood, taken in a trial of the OX40 agonist ivuxolimab. The receptor set was obtained from an adult with an advanced solid tumor such as melanoma, head and neck, liver or kidney cancer.

The gene calls are TRBV30 and TRBJ1-2; TRBD1 might be the D (5 bases). Germline V gene lookup returns CDR1 GTSNPN and CDR2 SVGIG (reference sequence). The CDR3 has 14 amino acids. V lost 7 bases and J lost 4, with 19 bases in between. The CDR3 is CASSRQQVSYGYTF. The CDR3 bases are TGTGCCTCCTCCCGGCAACAGGTTTCCTATGGCTACACCTTC.

The chain combines TRBV18 with TRBJ2-1; no firm D call. CDR3 length: 15 residues. Looked up from germline, CDR1 is KGHSH and CDR2 is LQKENI. V was shortened by 4 bases and J by 0 bases, with 10 bases between the two germline ends. The CDR3: CASSQAQSSYNEQFF. DNA of the CDR3: TGTGCCAGCTCACAGGCCCAAAGCTCCTACAATGAGCAGTTCTTC.

J is TRBJ2-5 and V is TRBV5-6, with TRBD2 matching over 9 bases. J gave up 5 bases and V 4 bases, and 6 bases lay outside the gene matches. This CDR3 is built from 14 residues. The V gene's germline CDR1 is SGHDT and CDR2 YYEEEE. CDR3 nucleotides: TGTGCCAGCAGCCTCGGACTAGCGATGGAGACCCAGTACTTC. It is translated as CASSLGLAMETQYF.

The chain uses TRBV27 and TRBJ2-1, with TRBD2 matching over 11 bases. Germline V CDR1 and CDR2: MNHEY, SMNVEV (reference sequence). The CDR3 runs 12 residues. Losses at the gene ends were 4 bases for V and 15 bases for J; bases not matched to a gene: 5. In nucleotides, the CDR3 is TGTGCCAGCAGTTCGACTAGCGGGGTACCGTTCTTC. It codes for CASSSTSGVPFF.

The chain's CDR3 is CASGFTSGRSNEQFF. CDR3 DNA sequence: TGTGCCAGCGGATTCACTAGCGGGAGGTCCAATGAGCAGTTCTTC. The J gene is TRBJ2-1, the V gene TRBV2; 12 bases agree with TRBD2. This CDR3 comprises 15 residues. Trimming removed 8 bases from V and 6 bases from J; junction bases left unmatched: 8. Per germline, CDR1 SNHLY and CDR2 FYNNEI.

The rearrangement joins TRBV6-5 to TRBJ1-5; D is ambiguous. Trimming removed 2 bases at V and 7 bases at J, with 12 bases between. This CDR3 comprises 14 residues. In germline, CDR1 is MNHEY, CDR2 SVGAGI. Here the CDR3 DNA reads TGTGCCAGCAGTTACGGGAGGTTAGAGCAGCCCCAGCATTTT. As protein: CASSYGRLEQPQHF.

This clone was observed once. This chain connects TRBV7-2 to TRBJ2-3; D is unclear. Trimming removed 4 bases from V and 2 bases from J, with 4 bases in between. In germline, CDR1 is SGHTA, CDR2 FQGNSA. This CDR3 is built from 12 residues. The CDR3 loop is CASSSFTDTQYF. As DNA, the CDR3 is TGTGCCAGCAGCTCCTTCACAGATACGCAGTATTTT. The entire variable domain, with the rest obtained from reference TRBV7-2 and TRBJ2-3, is as follows: GAGVSQSPSNKVTEKGKDVELRCDPISGHTALYWYRQSLGQGLEFLIYFQGNSAPDKSGLPSDRFSAERTGGSVSTLTIQRTQQEDSAVYLCASSSFTDTQYFGPGTRLTVL.

About this clone itself: Since a much larger clone is just one base distant, this may be a read error. The sample carries other DNA sequences with the same CDR3. This rearrangement joins TRBV4-1 to TRBJ2-7, with 11 nucleotides matching TRBD2. CDR3 length equals 16 residues. The V segment lost 0 bases and the J segment 5 bases; nucleotides outside the gene matches: 6. The germline gives CDR1 MGHRA, CDR2 YSYEKL. DNA for the CDR3: TGCGCCAGCAGCCAAGAGACTAGCGGGATGGGTGACGAGCAGTACTTC. Translating gives CASSQETSGMGDEQYF.

CDR3 protein: CASSLSTTSRAKNIQYF. CDR3 DNA: TGTGCCAGCAGCTTGTCCACTACGTCGCGGGCCAAAAACATTCAGTACTTC. The gene calls are TRBV5-4 and TRBJ2-4; no firm D call. Trimming took off 1 base at V and 1 base at J, with 15 bases between the two ends. CDR3 length: 17 amino acids. Germline assignment: CDR1 SGHNT and CDR2 YYREEE (reference sequence).

The J gene is TRBJ1-5, the V gene TRBV7-9, with TRBD1 matching 7 bases. The germline CDR1 and CDR2 sequences are SEHNR and FQNEAQ (reference sequence). The CDR3 has 13 amino acids. V gave up 2 bases and J gave up 11 bases; unmatched junction bases: 6. The CDR3 loop is CASSLMDTGAQHF. CDR3 in DNA: TGTGCCAGCAGCTTAATGGACACAGGGGCCCAGCATTTT.

The chain links TRBV6-1 to TRBJ2-1; 13 positions agree with TRBD2. The CDR3 totals 15 residues. After removal of 6 bases from V and 10 bases from J, the junction contained 9 bases not matched to a gene. Germline-derived CDR1 and CDR2 are MNHNS and SASEGT. DNA for the CDR3: TGTGCCAGCAGCGGAGGACTAGCGGGAGTACTAGAGCAGTTCTTC. Amino acids: CASSGGLAGVLEQFF.

Note on this clone: This specimen includes other DNA sequences encoding the same CDR3. The chain is built from TRBV5-4 and TRBJ2-5; 12 bases line up with TRBD2. J lost 3 bases, V lost 1 base, and 1 base had no gene match. Germline CDR1 SGHNT, CDR2 YYREEE (reference sequence). The CDR3 runs 15 residues. As DNA, the CDR3 is TGTGCCAGCAGCTTGAGACTAGCGGGAGAAGAGACCCAGTACTTC. Translated, it gives CASSLRLAGEETQYF.

In DNA, the CDR3 is TGTGCCAGCAGTGAAGGGACTAGCGGGAGGCCCTACGAGCAGTACTTC. Its translation is CASSEGTSGRPYEQYF. The chain recombines TRBV6-1 with TRBJ2-7, with 14 bases matching TRBD2. In germline, CDR1 is MNHNS, CDR2 SASEGT. This CDR3 has 16 residues. Trimming cost V 1 base and J 2 bases; bases outside gene matches: 1.

This chain links TRBV5-4 with TRBJ1-4; no reliable D call. Germline values: CDR1 SGHNT, CDR2 YYREEE (reference sequence). The CDR3 contains 14 residues. V lost 2 bases and J lost 3, with 8 bases in between. The CDR3 DNA follows: TGTGCCAGCAGCTTCGGAAGGGCTAATGAAAAACTGTTTTTT. It encodes CASSFGRANEKLFF.

There are a few counts of this clone. At one end, the junction sequence differs from germline, possibly due to a read error. V is TRBV28 and J is TRBJ1-4; 7 nucleotides align to TRBD1. Germline CDR1 and CDR2: MDHEN and SYDVKM. The CDR3 runs 12 residues. The CDR3 is CASSLNDRVGIF. CDR3 bases: TGTGCCAGCAGCCTCAATGACAGGGTGGGGATTTTT.

The rearrangement links TRBV27 to TRBJ1-6; no definite D call. Germline CDR1 MNHEY, CDR2 SMNVEV (reference sequence). The CDR3 extends over 13 amino acids. Trimming removed 7 bases from V and 0 bases from J, with 4 bases in between. The CDR3 sequence is CASKTSYNSPLHF. The CDR3 DNA reads TGTGCCAGCAAGACCTCCTATAATTCACCCCTCCACTTT.

The chain is built from TRBV6-6 and TRBJ2-5; either TRBD1 or TRBD2 may fit D (5 bases each). The ends were cut back, 0 bases at V and 5 bases at J, with 10 bases in the middle. The CDR3 has 14 residues. Per the germline V gene, CDR1 is MNHNY and CDR2 is SVGAGI (reference sequence). The CDR3 sequence is CASSYSGPLETQYF. The CDR3 DNA is TGTGCCAGCAGTTACTCGGGACCCCTTGAGACCCAGTACTTC.

V usage is TRBV12-5 and J usage is TRBJ2-1; 12 bases are a match to TRBD2. The ends lost 0 bases at V and 7 bases at J; junction bases unmatched: 1. CDR1 LGHNT and CDR2 FRNRAP come from the germline V gene. The CDR3 has 15 amino acids. As DNA, the CDR3 is TGTGCTAGTGGTTTGGTACTAGCGGGAGGAAATGAGCAGTTCTTC. It yields the protein CASGLVLAGGNEQFF.

J is TRBJ2-4 and V is TRBV11-1; 8 bases fit TRBD1. The CDR3 runs to 15 residues. The V gene end was trimmed by 5 bases and the J gene end by 1 base; junction bases not matched to a gene: 4. The germline V gene has CDR1 SGHAT and CDR2 FQDESV (reference sequence). CDR3 amino acids: CASSNAGGAKNIQYF. Here the CDR3 DNA reads TGTGCCAGCAGCAACGCAGGGGGCGCCAAAAACATTCAGTACTTC.

This clone was recorded once. V is TRBV28 and J is TRBJ1-1; D perhaps matches TRBD1 (5 bases). CDR1 MDHEN and CDR2 SYDVKM come from the germline V gene. This CDR3 contains 13 residues. Trimming cost V 2 bases and J 7 bases, with 11 bases left between them. CDR3 sequence (DNA): TGTGCCAGCAGTTTAGGGGGGAATATTGAAGCTTTCTTT. Translation: CASSLGGNIEAFF.

This rearrangement joins TRBV28 to TRBJ1-1; TRBD1 aligns across 7 bases. This CDR3 is built from 15 residues. CDR1 MDHEN and CDR2 SYDVKM come from the germline V gene. V gave up 5 bases and J gave up 1 base; unmatched junction bases: 7. In DNA, the CDR3 is TGTGCCAGCAGTGTCCCCCGGGACAGGAACACTGAAGCTTTCTTT. Residues: CASSVPRDRNTEAFF.

The chain links TRBV9 to TRBJ1-3, with D maybe TRBD1 (5 bases). CDR3 length: 17 amino acids. The V end lost 0 bases, the J end lost 0 bases, and 13 bases lay between the germline ends. CDR1 is SGDLS and CDR2 is YYNGEE in the germline V gene. CDR3 sequence reads: CASSVGATDHSGNTIYF. CDR3 coding DNA: TGTGCCAGCAGCGTAGGGGCGACAGATCACTCTGGAAACACCATATATTTT. The variable domain in full, with the rest retrieved from reference TRBV9 and TRBJ1-3, is DSGVTQTPKHLITATGQRVTLRCSPRSGDLSVYWYQQSLDQGLQFLIQYYNGEERAKGNILERFSAQQFPDLHSELNLSSLELGDSALYFCASSVGATDHSGNTIYFGEGSWLTVV.

V gene TRBV6-6 combines with J gene TRBJ2-5; 8 bases map to TRBD2. The germline gives CDR1 MNHNY, CDR2 SVGAGI (reference sequence). V shed 4 bases and J 7 bases; nucleotides not matched to a gene: 14. The CDR3 length is 16 residues. The CDR3 is CASSSPGTAGLATQYF. CDR3 nucleotide sequence: TGTGCCAGCAGTTCCCCCGGGACTGCCGGACTAGCGACCCAGTACTTC.

This clone was seen only once. The genes are TRBV4-1 and TRBJ2-3; 14 bases agree with TRBD2. CDR1 is MGHRA, CDR2 YSYEKL, per germline. The CDR3 consists of 19 residues. The V segment lost 3 bases and the J segment 7 bases; nucleotides outside the gene matches: 15. For the CDR3, the DNA is TGCGCCAGCAGCCATCCGACTAGCGGGAGGGCCGAGGCTTCTTATACGCAGTATTTT. This translates into CASSHPTSGRAEASYTQYF.